Following are 30 T cell receptor beta chains from one sample sequenced in a study of T cells expressing NK-cell markers. TCRdb reprocessed the 5' RACE reads and stores each CDR3 protein as one record, lacking DNA. The data show about 460,000 distinct CDR3 sequences, and the top ten clones hold 1.4% to 1.5%. The sequencing sample was made of blood T cells: a sorted CD56 or NKG2C T cell subset, CD4+ or CD8+ T cells, or bulk PBMC T cells (not recorded which). Receptor source: a woman between 45 and 65 years old in good health.

This chain links TRBV29-1 with TRBJ1-5; TCRdb's assignment of TRBD1 cannot be checked, as there is no DNA. The CDR3 covers 13 residues. Germline V gene lookup returns CDR1 SQVTM and CDR2 ANQGSEA. The CDR3 sequence is CSVGEGGEKPQHF.

V is TRBV11-3 and J is TRBJ2-1; TCRdb gives TRBD2 as the D gene, but with no DNA this cannot be confirmed. CDR1 SGHNT and CDR2 YENEEA come from the germline V gene. The CDR3 is 16 amino acids. This CDR3 reads CASSLGTSGGYNEQFF.

The chain links TRBV18 to TRBJ2-2; the TRBD1 assignment by TCRdb is unverifiable without DNA. Germline V lookup: CDR1 KGHSH, CDR2 LQKENI. This CDR3 is built from 16 residues. CDR3 in amino acids: CASSPRTGSNTGELFF.

The chain couples TRBV7-6 to TRBJ2-1; TCRdb calls TRBD1, which cannot be checked without DNA. CDR1 and CDR2 from the germline V gene are SGHVS and FNYEAQ. There are 16 residues in the CDR3. The CDR3 reads CASSAPFRDRDNEQFF.

The chain carries TRBV12-3 or TRBV12-4 and TRBJ1-1; no DNA is available, so the TRBD1 call from TCRdb remains unchecked. This CDR3 region has 14 residues. CDR3 amino acids: CASTLGPMNTEAFF.

The chain couples TRBV6-5 to TRBJ2-1. Per germline, CDR1 MNHEY and CDR2 SVGAGI. The CDR3 spans 11 residues. CDR3 sequence: CASSTSHEQFF.

This chain connects TRBV6-5 to TRBJ2-3; the D call of TRBD2 rests on TCRdb alone, since no DNA is present to check it. CDR1 and CDR2 (germline): MNHEY, SVGAGI. The CDR3 spans 15 residues. The CDR3 region is CASRTRGRSRDTQYF.

The chain carries TRBV7-9 and TRBJ2-6; TCRdb indicates TRBD2, and absent DNA this call remains unverified. This CDR3 has 16 amino acids. CDR1 SEHNR and CDR2 FQNEAQ come from the germline V gene (reference sequence). CDR3 protein: CASSFLGRAGANVLTF.

This sequence joins TRBV12-3 or TRBV12-4 and TRBJ2-1; TCRdb reports TRBD2, a call that lacks DNA to check it against. CDR3 length: 15 residues. The CDR3 loop is CASSFYGEGYNEQFF.

The chain uses TRBV6-2 or TRBV6-3 and TRBJ1-2; there is no DNA to check the TCRdb D call of TRBD1. The CDR3 totals 14 residues. Germline assignment: CDR1 MNHEY and CDR2 SVGEGT. The CDR3 region is CASNHQGAGYGYTF.

This chain links TRBV12-3 or TRBV12-4 with TRBJ2-5; TCRdb outputs TRBD1, but without DNA this stays unchecked. This CDR3 contains 13 residues. CDR3 in amino acids: CASSRQGFRTQYF.

The V and J genes are TRBV5-1 and TRBJ2-2; TCRdb returns TRBD1, unconfirmable since there is no DNA. The length of the CDR3 is 18 residues. Germline V gives CDR1 SGHRS, CDR2 YFSETQ. CDR3 sequence reads: CASSLWWIQGANTGELFF.

The chain uses TRBV12-3 or TRBV12-4 and TRBJ2-2; TCRdb picks TRBD2, but there is no DNA to check that call. The CDR3 runs 18 residues. CDR3 in amino acids: CASRAGTSGRAGTGELFF.

This chain connects TRBV9 to TRBJ2-3; the D call from TCRdb, TRBD2, cannot be confirmed without DNA. This CDR3 contains 14 residues. In germline, CDR1 is SGDLS, CDR2 YYNGEE. The CDR3 protein is CASSVEGGSYTQYF. Complete variable domain (other parts from reference TRBV9 and TRBJ2-3): DSGVTQTPKHLITATGQRVTLRCSPRSGDLSVYWYQQSLDQGLQFLIQYYNGEERAKGNILERFSAQQFPDLHSELNLSSLELGDSALYFCASSVEGGSYTQYFGPGTRLTVL.

The V gene is TRBV20-1, the J gene TRBJ2-7; the D call from TCRdb, TRBD1, cannot be confirmed without DNA. Germline V gene lookup returns CDR1 DFQATT and CDR2 SNEGSKA (reference sequence). CDR3 size: 13 residues. CDR3: CSVRAYAGYEQYF.

The rearrangement uses TRBV20-1 and TRBJ2-3. In germline, CDR1 is DFQATT, CDR2 SNEGSKA (reference sequence). The CDR3 loop spans 15 amino acids. The CDR3 sequence: CSALDSDAFTDTQYF.

The chain joins TRBV20-1 to TRBJ2-5; the TCRdb call, TRBD2, lacks DNA for checking. The CDR3 extends over 15 amino acids. The germline gives CDR1 DFQATT, CDR2 SNEGSKA (reference sequence). The CDR3 sequence is CSASGVAGLIETQYF.

This chain connects TRBV6-5 to TRBJ2-5; TCRdb designates TRBD1, a call that cannot be tested without DNA. The CDR3 is made up of 15 amino acids. CDR1 is MNHEY and CDR2 is SVGAGI in the germline V gene. CDR3 loop: CASGAPQGAGETQYF.

J is TRBJ2-1 and V is TRBV18; as DNA is missing, the TRBD1 call by TCRdb cannot be tested. CDR1 is KGHSH, CDR2 LQKENI, per germline. This CDR3 comprises 14 residues. CDR3 region: CASSPSRVLNEQFF.

The CDR3 protein is CSAGSSGREVQGTDTQYF. V gene TRBV20-1 combines with J gene TRBJ2-3; TCRdb outputs TRBD2, but without DNA this stays unchecked. The CDR3 is 18 amino acids. CDR1 is DFQATT and CDR2 is SNEGSKA in the germline V gene (reference sequence).

This chain connects TRBV29-1 to TRBJ2-2; the TCRdb call, TRBD1, lacks DNA for checking. CDR3 size: 17 residues. Germline CDR1 and CDR2: SQVTM and ANQGSEA. The chain's CDR3 is CSAIGQGANANTGELFF.

The gene calls are TRBV12-3 or TRBV12-4 and TRBJ1-1. This CDR3 region has 15 residues. The CDR3: CASSLHETASTEAFF.

The rearrangement joins TRBV5-1 to TRBJ2-1. The CDR3 is 17 residues long. Germline V gives CDR1 SGHRS, CDR2 YFSETQ. CDR3 protein: CASSITPASSSYNEQFF.

The J gene is TRBJ2-7, the V gene TRBV12-3 or TRBV12-4; the TCRdb D gene call, TRBD1, has no DNA to confirm it. CDR3 length: 17 residues. The CDR3 loop is CASSLRGGEGASYEQYF.

The chain couples TRBV5-1 to TRBJ2-3; with no DNA, the TCRdb D assignment of TRBD1 cannot be verified. The germline V gene encodes CDR1 SGHRS and CDR2 YFSETQ. This CDR3 has 14 amino acids. CDR3 sequence: CASRTPGREDTQYF.

This chain connects TRBV9 to TRBJ1-4; there is no DNA to check the TCRdb D call of TRBD1. CDR3 size: 15 residues. The germline V gene encodes CDR1 SGDLS and CDR2 YYNGEE. CDR3: CASSTGLQPNEKLFF.

The chain combines TRBV11-2 with TRBJ2-5; TCRdb gives TRBD2 as the D gene, but with no DNA this cannot be confirmed. The CDR3 extends over 14 amino acids. Per germline, CDR1 SGHAT and CDR2 FQNNGV. This CDR3 is CASSPKTSTETQYF.

The chain uses TRBV2 and TRBJ2-7; lacking DNA, the TRBD1 call made by TCRdb goes unchecked. The CDR3 is 16 amino acids. Germline V CDR1 and CDR2: SNHLY, FYNNEI. CDR3 in amino acids: CASSTIAGKGTDEQYF.

V usage is TRBV11-3 and J usage is TRBJ2-7; TCRdb lists TRBD1, though no DNA is available to test this call. The CDR3 covers 12 residues. The V gene's germline CDR1 is SGHNT and CDR2 YENEEA. CDR3 sequence: CASSIRGNEQYF.

This rearrangement joins TRBV20-1 to TRBJ2-1; TCRdb calls TRBD1, which cannot be checked without DNA. The CDR3 has 14 residues. From germline, CDR1 is DFQATT and CDR2 SNEGSKA (reference sequence). CDR3 in amino acids: CSARIQGRGHEQFF.